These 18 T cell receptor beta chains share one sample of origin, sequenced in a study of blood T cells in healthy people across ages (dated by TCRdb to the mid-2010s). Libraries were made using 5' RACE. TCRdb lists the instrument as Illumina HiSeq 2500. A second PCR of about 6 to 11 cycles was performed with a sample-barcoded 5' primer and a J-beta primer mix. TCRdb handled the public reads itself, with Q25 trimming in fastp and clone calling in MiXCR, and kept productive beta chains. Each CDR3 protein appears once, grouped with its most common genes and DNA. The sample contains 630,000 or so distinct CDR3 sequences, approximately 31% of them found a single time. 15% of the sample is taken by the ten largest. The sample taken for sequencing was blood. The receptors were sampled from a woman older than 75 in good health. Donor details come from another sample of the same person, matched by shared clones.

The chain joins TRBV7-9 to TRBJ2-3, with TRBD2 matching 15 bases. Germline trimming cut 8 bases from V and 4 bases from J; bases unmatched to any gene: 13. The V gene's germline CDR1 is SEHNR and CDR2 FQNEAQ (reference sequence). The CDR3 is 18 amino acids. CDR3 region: CASASGTSGGRKADTQYF. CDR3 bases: TGTGCCAGCGCGTCCGGGACTAGCGGGGGGCGAAAGGCAGATACGCAGTATTTT.

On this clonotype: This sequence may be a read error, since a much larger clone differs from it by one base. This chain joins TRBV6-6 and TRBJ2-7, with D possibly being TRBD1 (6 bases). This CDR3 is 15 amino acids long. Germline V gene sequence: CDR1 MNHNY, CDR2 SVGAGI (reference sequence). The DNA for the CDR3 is TGTGCCAGCAGTAACTACCGGGACAAGGCCTACGAGCAGGACTTC. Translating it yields CASSNYRDKAYEQDF.

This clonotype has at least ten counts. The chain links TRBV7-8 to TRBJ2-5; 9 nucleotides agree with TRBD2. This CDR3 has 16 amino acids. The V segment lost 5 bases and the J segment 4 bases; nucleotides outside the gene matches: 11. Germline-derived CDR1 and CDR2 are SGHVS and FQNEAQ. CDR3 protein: CASSPTPVSGGETQYF. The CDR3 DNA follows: TGTGCCAGCAGCCCCACTCCTGTTAGCGGGGGAGAGACCCAGTACTTC.

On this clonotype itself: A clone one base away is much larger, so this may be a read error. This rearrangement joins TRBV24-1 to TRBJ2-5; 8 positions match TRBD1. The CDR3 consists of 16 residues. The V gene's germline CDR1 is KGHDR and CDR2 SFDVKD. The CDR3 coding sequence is TGTACCACCAGTGATGGACAGGGAGTGTGGGGCGAGACCCAGTACTTC. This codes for CTTSDGQGVWGETQYF.

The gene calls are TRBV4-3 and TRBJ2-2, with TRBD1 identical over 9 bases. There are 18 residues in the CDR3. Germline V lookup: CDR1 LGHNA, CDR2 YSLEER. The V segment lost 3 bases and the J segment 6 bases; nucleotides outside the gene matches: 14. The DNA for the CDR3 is TGCGCCAGCAGCCAGGACCCCACAGGGGGCTTGTTGTCCGGGGAGCTGTTTTTT. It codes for CASSQDPTGGLLSGELFF.

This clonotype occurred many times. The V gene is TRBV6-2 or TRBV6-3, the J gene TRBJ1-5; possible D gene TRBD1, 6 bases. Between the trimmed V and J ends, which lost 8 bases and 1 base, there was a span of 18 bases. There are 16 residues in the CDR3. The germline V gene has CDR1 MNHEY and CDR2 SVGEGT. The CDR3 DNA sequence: TGTGCCAGCGACTACAGGGCCCTCGGGAGCAATCAGCCCCAGCATTTT. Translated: CASDYRALGSNQPQHF.

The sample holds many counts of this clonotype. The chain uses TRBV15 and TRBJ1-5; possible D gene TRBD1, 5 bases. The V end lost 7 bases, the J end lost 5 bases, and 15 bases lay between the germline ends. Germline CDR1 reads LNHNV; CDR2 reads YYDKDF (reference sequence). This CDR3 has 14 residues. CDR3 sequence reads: CATNPGGGDQPQHF. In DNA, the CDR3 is TGTGCCACCAACCCGGGGGGAGGGGATCAGCCCCAGCATTTT.

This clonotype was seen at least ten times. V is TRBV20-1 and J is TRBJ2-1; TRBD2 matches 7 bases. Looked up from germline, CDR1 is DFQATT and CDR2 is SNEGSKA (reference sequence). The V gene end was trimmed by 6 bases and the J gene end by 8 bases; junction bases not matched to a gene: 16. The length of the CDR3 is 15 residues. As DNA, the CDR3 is TGCAGTGCGAAGGGTGAGACTAGCAAGTTCTATGAGCAGTTCTTC. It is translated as CSAKGETSKFYEQFF.

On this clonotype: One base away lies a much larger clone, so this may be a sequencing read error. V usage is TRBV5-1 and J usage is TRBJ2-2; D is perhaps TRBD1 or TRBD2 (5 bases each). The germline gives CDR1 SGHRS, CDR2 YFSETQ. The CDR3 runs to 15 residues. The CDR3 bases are TGCGTCAGCAGCTCTGGGACGTCGAACACCGGGGAGCTGTTTTTT. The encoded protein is CVSSSGTSNTGELFF.

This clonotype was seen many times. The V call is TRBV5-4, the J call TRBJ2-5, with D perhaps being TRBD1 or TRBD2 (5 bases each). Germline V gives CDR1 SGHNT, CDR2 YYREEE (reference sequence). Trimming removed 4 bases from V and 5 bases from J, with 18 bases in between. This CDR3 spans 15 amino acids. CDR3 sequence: CASSLSGPHRETQYF. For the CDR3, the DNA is TGTGCCAGCAGCCTCTCGGGACCCCATCGGGAGACCCAGTACTTC.

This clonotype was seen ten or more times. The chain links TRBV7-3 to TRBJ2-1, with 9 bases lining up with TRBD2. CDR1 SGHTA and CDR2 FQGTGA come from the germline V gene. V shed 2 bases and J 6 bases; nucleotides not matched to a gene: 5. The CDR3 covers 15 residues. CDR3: CASSLASGGFNEQFF. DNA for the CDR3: TGTGCCAGCAGCTTAGCGAGCGGGGGGTTCAATGAGCAGTTCTTC.

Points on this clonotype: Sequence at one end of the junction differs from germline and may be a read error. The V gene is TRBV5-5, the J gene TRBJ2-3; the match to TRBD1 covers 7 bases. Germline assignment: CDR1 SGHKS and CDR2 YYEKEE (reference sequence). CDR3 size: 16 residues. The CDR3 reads CVSSLAAGGSTDTQYF. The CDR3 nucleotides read TGTGTCAGCAGCTTGGCGGCAGGGGGTTCCACAGATACGCAGTATTTT.

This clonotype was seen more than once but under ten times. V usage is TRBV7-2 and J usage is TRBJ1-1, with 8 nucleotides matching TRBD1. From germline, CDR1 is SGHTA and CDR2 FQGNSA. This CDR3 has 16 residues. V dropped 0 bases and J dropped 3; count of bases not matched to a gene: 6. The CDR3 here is CASSLARDRCDTEAFF. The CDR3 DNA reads TGTGCCAGCAGCTTAGCGCGGGACAGGTGCGACACTGAAGCTTTCTTT.

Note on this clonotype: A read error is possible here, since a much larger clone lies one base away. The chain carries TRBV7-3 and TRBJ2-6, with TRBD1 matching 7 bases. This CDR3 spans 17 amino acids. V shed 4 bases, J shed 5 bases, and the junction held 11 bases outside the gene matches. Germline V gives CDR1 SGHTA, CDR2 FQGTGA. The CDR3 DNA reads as TGTGCCAGCAGCTCGACAGGGATTATTTCTAGGGCCAACGTCCTGACTTTC. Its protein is CASSSTGIISRANVLTF.

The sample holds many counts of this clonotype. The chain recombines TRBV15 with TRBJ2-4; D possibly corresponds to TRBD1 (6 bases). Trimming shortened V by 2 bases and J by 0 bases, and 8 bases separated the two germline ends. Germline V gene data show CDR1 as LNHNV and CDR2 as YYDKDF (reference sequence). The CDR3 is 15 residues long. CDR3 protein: CATSRIQGAKNIQYF. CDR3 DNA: TGTGCCACCAGCAGAATACAGGGAGCCAAAAACATTCAGTACTTC. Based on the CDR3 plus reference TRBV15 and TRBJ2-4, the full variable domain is DAMVIQNPRYQVTQFGKPVTLSCSQTLNHNVMYWYQQKSSQAPKLLFHYYDKDFNNEADTPDNFQSRRPNTSFCFLDIRSPGLGDTAMYLCATSRIQGAKNIQYFGAGTRLSVL.

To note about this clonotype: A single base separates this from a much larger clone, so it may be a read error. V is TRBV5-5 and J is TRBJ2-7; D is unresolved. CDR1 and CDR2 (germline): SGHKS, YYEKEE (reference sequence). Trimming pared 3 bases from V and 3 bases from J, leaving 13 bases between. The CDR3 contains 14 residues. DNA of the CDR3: TGTGCCAGCAGCTGGGCAGGAACTAACTACGAGCAGTACTTC. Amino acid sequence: CASSWAGTNYEQYF.

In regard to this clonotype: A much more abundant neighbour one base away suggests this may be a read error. CDR3 in amino acids: CATSSFSTNEKRFF. In DNA, the CDR3 is TGTGCCACCAGCAGTTTCTCAACTAATGAAAAACGGTTTTTT. This rearrangement joins TRBV15 to TRBJ1-4, with D hard to call. This CDR3 contains 14 residues. From germline, CDR1 is LNHNV and CDR2 YYDKDF (reference sequence).

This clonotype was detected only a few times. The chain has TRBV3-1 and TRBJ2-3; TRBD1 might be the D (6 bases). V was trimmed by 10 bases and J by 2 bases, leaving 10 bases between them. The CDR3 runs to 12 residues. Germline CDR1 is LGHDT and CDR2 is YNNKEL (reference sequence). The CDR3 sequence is CATSGVTDTQYF. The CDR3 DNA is TGTGCCACCTCAGGGGTCACAGATACGCAGTATTTT.